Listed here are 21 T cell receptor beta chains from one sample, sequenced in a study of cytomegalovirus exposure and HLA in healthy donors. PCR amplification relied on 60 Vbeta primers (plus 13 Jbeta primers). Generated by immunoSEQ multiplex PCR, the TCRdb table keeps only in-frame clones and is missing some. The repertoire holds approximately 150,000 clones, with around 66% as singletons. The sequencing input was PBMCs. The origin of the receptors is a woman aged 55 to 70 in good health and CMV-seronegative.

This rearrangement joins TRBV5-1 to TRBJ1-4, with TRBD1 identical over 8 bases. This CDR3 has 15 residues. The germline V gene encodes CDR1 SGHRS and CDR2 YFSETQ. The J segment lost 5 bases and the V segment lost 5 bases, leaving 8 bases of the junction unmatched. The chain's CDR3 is CASRVTGDRNEKLFF. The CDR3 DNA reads TGCGCCAGCAGGGTTACCGGGGACAGGAATGAAAAACTGTTTTTT.

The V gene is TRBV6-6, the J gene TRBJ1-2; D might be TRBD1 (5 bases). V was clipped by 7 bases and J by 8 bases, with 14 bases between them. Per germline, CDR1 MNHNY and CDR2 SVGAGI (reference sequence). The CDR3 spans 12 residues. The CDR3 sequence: CASTDTLGGYTF. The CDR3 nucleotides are TGTGCCAGCACGGACACCCTGGGAGGCTACACCTTC.

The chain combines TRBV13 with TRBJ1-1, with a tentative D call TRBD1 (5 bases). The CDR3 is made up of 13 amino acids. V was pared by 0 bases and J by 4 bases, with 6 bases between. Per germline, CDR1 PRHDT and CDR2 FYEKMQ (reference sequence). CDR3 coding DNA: TGTGCCAGCAGCTTAGGGGGGGGCACTGAAGCTTTCTTT. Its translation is CASSLGGGTEAFF.

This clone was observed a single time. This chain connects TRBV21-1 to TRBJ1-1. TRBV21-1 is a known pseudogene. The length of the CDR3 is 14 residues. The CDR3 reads CASSNPGANTEAFF. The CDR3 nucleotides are TGTGCCAGCAGCAATCCGGGAGCGAACACTGAAGCTTTCTTT.

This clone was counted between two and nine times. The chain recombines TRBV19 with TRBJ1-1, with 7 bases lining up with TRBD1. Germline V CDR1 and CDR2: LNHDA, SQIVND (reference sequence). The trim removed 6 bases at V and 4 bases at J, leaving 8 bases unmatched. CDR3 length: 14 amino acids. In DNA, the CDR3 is TGTGCCAGTAGGCTAGGGGGCTCGGGCACTGAAGCTTTCTTT. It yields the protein CASRLGGSGTEAFF. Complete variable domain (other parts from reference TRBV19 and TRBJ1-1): DGGITQSPKYLFRKEGQNVTLSCEQNLNHDAMYWYRQDPGQGLRLIYYSQIVNDFQKGDIAEGYSVSREKKESFPLTVTSAQKNPTAFYLCASRLGGSGTEAFFGQGTRLTVV.

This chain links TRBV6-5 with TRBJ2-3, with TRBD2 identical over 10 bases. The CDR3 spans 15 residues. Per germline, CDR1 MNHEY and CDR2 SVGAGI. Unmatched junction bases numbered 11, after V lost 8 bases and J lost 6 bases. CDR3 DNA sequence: TGTGCCAGCTCAAAGCGGGGGGGCCAGGAGGATACGCAGTATTTT. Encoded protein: CASSKRGGQEDTQYF.

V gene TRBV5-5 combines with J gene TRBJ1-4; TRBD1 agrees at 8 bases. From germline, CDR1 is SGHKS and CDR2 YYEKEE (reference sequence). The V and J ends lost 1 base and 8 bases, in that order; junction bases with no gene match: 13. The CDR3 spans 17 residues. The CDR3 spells CASSLRLTGGEGEKLFF. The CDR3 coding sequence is TGTGCCAGCAGCTTGAGGCTAACAGGGGGAGAGGGAGAAAAACTGTTTTTT.

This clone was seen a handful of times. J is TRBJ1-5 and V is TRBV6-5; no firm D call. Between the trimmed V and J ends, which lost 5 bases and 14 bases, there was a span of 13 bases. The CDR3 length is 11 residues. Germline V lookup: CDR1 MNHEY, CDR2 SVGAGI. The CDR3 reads CASSDGLSEHF. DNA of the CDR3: TGTGCCAGCAGTGACGGGTTGTCGGAGCATTTT.

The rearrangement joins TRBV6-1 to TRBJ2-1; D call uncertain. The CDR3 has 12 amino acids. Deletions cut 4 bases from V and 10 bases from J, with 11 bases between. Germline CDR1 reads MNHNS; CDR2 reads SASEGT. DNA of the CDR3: TGTGCCAGCAGTGTTCCAGCAGGCGAGCAGTTCTTC. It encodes CASSVPAGEQFF.

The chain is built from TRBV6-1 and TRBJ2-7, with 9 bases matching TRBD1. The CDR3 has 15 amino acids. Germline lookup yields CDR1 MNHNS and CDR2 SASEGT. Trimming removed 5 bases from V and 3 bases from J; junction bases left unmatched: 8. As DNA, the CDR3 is TGTGCCAGCAGTACCGGGACAGGGAACGTCTACGAGCAGTACTTC. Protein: CASSTGTGNVYEQYF.

The CDR3: CASSSPRDRGPHREKLFF. CDR3 coding DNA: TGTGCCAGTAGTTCCCCACGGGACAGGGGACCGCACCGTGAAAAACTGTTTTTT. The chain links TRBV19 to TRBJ1-4, with 10 bases lining up with TRBD1. Germline V gene sequence: CDR1 LNHDA, CDR2 SQIVND (reference sequence). Trimming took 5 bases from V and 7 from J; bases not matched to a gene: 16. CDR3 size: 18 residues.

The DNA of the CDR3 is TGTGCCAGCAGCTTGGATCAGGGGAGGGGAGAGACCCAGTACTTC. This encodes CASSLDQGRGETQYF. The chain is built from TRBV5-4 and TRBJ2-5, with D maybe TRBD2 (7 bases). The CDR3 contains 15 residues. Trimming stripped 0 bases from V and 4 bases from J, with 13 bases between. The germline V gene has CDR1 SGHNT and CDR2 YYREEE (reference sequence). The full variable domain, rest sourced from reference TRBV5-4 and TRBJ2-5, is ETGVTQSPTHLIKTRGQQVTLRCSSQSGHNTVSWYQQALGQGPQFIFQYYREEENGRGNFPPRFSGLQFPNYSSELNVNALELDDSALYLCASSLDQGRGETQYFGPGTRLLVL.

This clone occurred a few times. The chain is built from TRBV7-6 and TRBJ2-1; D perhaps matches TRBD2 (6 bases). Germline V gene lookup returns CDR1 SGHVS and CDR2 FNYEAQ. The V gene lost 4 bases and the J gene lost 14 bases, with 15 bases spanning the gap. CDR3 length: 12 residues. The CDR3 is CASSWAAGRKFF. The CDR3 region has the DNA TGTGCCAGCAGCTGGGCCGCCGGGAGAAAGTTCTTC.

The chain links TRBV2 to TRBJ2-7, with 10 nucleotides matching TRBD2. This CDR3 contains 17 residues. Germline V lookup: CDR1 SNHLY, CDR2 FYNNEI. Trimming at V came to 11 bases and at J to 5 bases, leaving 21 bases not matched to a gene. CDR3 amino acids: CACFSDRVLAGVDEQYF. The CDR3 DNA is TGTGCCTGCTTTTCCGACAGGGTGCTAGCGGGAGTGGACGAGCAGTACTTC.

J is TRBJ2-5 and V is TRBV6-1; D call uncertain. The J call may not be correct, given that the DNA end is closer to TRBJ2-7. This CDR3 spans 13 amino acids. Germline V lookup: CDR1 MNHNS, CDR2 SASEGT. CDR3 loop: CASSEPPRVEQYF. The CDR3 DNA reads TGTGCCAGCAGTGAACCCCCGCGCGTCGAGCAGTACTTC.

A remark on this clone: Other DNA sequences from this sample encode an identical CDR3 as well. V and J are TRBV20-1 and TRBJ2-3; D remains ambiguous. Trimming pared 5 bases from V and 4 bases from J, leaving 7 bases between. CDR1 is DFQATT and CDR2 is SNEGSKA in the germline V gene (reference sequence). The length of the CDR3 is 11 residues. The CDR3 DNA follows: TGCAGTGCTCCATTTCCAGATACGCAGTATTTT. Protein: CSAPFPDTQYF.

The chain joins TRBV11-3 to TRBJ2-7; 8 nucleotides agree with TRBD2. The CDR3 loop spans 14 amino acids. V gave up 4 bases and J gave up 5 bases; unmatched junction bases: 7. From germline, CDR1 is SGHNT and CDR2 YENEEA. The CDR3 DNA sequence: TGTGCCAGCAGCTCAAGCGGGAGTGGCCACGAGCAGTACTTC. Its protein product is CASSSSGSGHEQYF.

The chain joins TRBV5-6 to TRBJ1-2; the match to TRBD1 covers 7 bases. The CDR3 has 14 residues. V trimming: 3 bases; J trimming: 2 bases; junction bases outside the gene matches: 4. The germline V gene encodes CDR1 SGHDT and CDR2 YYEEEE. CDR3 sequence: CASSWTGPNYGYTF. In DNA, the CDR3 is TGTGCCAGCAGCTGGACAGGACCCAACTATGGCTACACCTTC.

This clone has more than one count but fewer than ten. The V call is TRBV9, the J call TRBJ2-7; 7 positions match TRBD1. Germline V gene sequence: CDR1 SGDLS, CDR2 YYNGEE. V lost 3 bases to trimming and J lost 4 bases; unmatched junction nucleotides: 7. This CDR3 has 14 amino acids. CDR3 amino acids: CASSGGRDSYEQYF. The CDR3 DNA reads TGTGCCAGCAGCGGGGGCCGGGACAGTTACGAGCAGTACTTC. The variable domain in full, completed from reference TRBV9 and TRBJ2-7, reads DSGVTQTPKHLITATGQRVTLRCSPRSGDLSVYWYQQSLDQGLQFLIQYYNGEERAKGNILERFSAQQFPDLHSELNLSSLELGDSALYFCASSGGRDSYEQYFGPGTRLTVT.

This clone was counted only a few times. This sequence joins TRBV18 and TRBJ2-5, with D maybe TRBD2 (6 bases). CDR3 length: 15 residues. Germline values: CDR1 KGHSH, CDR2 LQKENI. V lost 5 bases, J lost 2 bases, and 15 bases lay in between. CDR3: CASSVAGTQQETQYF. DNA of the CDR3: TGTGCCAGCTCAGTTGCGGGGACCCAACAAGAGACCCAGTACTTC.

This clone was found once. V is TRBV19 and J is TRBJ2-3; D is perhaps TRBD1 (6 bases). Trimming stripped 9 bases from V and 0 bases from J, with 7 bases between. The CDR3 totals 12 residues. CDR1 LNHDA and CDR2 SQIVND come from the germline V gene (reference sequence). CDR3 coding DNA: TGTGCCAGCGGACAGAGCACAGATACGCAGTATTTT. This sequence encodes CASGQSTDTQYF.